This T cell receptor (beta chain) was retrieved from a study of T cell responses to AZD1222 COVID-19 vaccine. Study-level findings and limits: Per reports, nearly half of all spike-specific TCRs target regions that are unmutated in variants. Receipt of two AZD1222 doses was followed by a rise in Spike-specific TCR breadth and depth. Clonal diversity was possibly underestimated, and white British individuals and females predominated among donors.

The protocol was immunoSEQ multiplex PCR, while the TCRdb copy is restricted to in-frame clones and leaves out a portion. Among about 42,000 clones listed, 65% to 85% were seen once. Germline CDR1 PRHDT, CDR2 FYEKMQ (reference sequence). CDR3 length: 15 residues. V was pared by 6 bases and J by 0 bases, with 13 bases between. About this clone itself: What it recognizes is unknown.

V usage is TRBV13 and J usage is TRBJ2-3; no clear D gene. Here the sequenced sample was peripheral blood, taken 28 days after the second AZD1222 dose. The source is an adult who received the AZD1222 COVID-19 vaccine. The CDR3 DNA sequence: TGTGCCAGCAGTCTCACTACCGCTAGCACAGATACGCAGTATTTT. Amino acid sequence: CASSLTTASTDTQYF.